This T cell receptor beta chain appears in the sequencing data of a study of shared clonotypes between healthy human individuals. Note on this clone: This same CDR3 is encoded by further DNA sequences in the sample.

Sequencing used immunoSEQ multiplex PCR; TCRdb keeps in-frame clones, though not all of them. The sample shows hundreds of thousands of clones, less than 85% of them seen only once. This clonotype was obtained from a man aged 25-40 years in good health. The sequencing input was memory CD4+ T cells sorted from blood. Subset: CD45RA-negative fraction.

The CDR3 sequence: CASSPGTGSNQPQHF. The CDR3 DNA reads as TGTGCCAGCTCACCAGGGACAGGGAGCAATCAGCCCCAGCATTTT. The chain joins TRBV18 to TRBJ1-5; TRBD1 agrees at 9 bases. The length of the CDR3 is 15 residues. Germline lookup yields CDR1 KGHSH and CDR2 LQKENI. Trimming removed 2 bases from V and 1 base from J; junction bases left unmatched: 0.